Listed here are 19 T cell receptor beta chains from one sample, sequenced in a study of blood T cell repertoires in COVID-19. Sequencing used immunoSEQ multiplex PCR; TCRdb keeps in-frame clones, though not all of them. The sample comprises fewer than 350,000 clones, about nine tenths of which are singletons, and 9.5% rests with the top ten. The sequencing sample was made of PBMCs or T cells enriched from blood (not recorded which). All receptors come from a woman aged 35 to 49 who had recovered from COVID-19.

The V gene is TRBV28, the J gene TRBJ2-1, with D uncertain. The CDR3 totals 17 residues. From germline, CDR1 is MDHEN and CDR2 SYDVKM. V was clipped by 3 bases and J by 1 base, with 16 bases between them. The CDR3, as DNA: TGTGCCAGCAGTTTGGTGACTGGGTTTAAATCCTACAATGAGCAGTTCTTC. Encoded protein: CASSLVTGFKSYNEQFF.

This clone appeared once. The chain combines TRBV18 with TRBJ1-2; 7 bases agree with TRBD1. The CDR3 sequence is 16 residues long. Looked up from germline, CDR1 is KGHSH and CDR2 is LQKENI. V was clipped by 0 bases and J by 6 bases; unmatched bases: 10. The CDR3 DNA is TGTGCCAGCTCACCACCCACCAGGGGGTTTGGGGATGGCTACACCTTC. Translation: CASSPPTRGFGDGYTF.

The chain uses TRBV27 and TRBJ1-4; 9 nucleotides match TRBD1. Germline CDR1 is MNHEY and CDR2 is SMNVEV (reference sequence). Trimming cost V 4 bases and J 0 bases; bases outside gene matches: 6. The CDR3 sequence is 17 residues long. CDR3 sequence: CASSSLQGAATNEKLFF. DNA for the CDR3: TGTGCCAGCAGTTCCCTACAGGGGGCTGCAACTAATGAAAAACTGTTTTTT. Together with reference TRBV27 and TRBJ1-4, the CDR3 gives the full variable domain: EAQVTQNPRYLITVTGKKLTVTCSQNMNHEYMSWYRQDPGLGLRQIYYSMNVEVTDKGDVPEGYKVSRKEKRNFPLILESPSPNQTSLYFCASSSLQGAATNEKLFFGSGTQLSVL.

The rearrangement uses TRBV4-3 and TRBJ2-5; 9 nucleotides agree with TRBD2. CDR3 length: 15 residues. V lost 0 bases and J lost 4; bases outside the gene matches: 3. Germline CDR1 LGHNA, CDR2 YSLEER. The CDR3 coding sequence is TGCGCCAGCAGCCAAGACCGCGGGGGGGGAGAGACCCAGTACTTC. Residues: CASSQDRGGGETQYF.

The CDR3 loop is CASSQDRLAGGHETQYF. CDR3 coding DNA: TGTGCCAGCAGCCAAGATCGGCTAGCGGGGGGGCATGAGACCCAGTACTTC. The rearrangement joins TRBV3-1 (or the pseudogene TRBV3-2) to TRBJ2-5, with 12 bases identical to TRBD2. Germline V gives CDR1 LGHDT, CDR2 YNNKEL (reference sequence). The CDR3 runs to 17 residues. After removal of 0 bases from V and 5 bases from J, the junction contained 7 bases not matched to a gene.

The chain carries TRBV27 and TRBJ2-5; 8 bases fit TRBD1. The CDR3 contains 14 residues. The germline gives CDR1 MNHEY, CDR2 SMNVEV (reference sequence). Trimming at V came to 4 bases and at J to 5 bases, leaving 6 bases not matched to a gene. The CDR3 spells CASSSRQGMETQYF. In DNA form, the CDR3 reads TGTGCCAGCAGTTCTAGACAGGGGATGGAGACCCAGTACTTC.

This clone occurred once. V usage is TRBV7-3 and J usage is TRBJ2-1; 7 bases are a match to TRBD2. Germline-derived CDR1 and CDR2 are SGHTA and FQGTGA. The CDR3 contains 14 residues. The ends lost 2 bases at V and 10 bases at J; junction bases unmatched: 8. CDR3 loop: CASSLVPAGREQFF. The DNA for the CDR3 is TGTGCCAGCAGCTTAGTGCCAGCGGGGAGGGAGCAGTTCTTC.

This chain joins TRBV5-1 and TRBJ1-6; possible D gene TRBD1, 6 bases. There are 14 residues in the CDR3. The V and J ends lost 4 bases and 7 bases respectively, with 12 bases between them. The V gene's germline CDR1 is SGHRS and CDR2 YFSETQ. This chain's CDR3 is CASSAGQRNSPLHF. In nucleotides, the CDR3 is TGCGCCAGCAGCGCCGGACAGCGCAATTCACCCCTCCACTTT.

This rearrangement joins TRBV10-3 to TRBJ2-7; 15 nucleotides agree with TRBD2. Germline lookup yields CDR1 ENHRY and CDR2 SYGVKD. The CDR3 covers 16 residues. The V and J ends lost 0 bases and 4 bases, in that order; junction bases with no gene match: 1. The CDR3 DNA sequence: TGTGCCATCAGTGAGTCAGGACTAGCGGGGGGGTACGAGCAGTACTTC. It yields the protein CAISESGLAGGYEQYF.

The CDR3 nucleotides read TGTGCCAGTAGTATAGAGAGGGAAAAACTGTTTTTT. Translated: CASSIEREKLFF. The chain employs TRBV19 and TRBJ1-4; D unclear. This CDR3 is built from 12 residues. The ends were cut back, 0 bases at V and 8 bases at J, with 4 bases in the middle. Germline CDR1 LNHDA, CDR2 SQIVND (reference sequence). The variable domain in full, completed from reference TRBV19 and TRBJ1-4, reads DGGITQSPKYLFRKEGQNVTLSCEQNLNHDAMYWYRQDPGQGLRLIYYSQIVNDFQKGDIAEGYSVSREKKESFPLTVTSAQKNPTAFYLCASSIEREKLFFGSGTQLSVL.

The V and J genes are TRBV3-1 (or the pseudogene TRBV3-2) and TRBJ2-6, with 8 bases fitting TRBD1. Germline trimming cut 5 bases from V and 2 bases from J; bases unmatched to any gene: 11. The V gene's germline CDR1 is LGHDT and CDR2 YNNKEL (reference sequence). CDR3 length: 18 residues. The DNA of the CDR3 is TGTGCCAGCAGCACAAGTAAGAAACAGGGGGCTGGGGCCAACGTCCTGACTTTC. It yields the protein CASSTSKKQGAGANVLTF.

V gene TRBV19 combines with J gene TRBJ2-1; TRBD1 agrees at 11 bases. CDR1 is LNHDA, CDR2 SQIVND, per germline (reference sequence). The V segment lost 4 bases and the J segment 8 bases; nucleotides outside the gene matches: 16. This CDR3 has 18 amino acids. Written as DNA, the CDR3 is TGTGCCAGTAGTACGCGGTCCTCGGACAGGGGGCGTAGGGATGAGCAGTTCTTC. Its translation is CASSTRSSDRGRRDEQFF. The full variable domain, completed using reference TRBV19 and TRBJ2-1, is DGGITQSPKYLFRKEGQNVTLSCEQNLNHDAMYWYRQDPGQGLRLIYYSQIVNDFQKGDIAEGYSVSREKKESFPLTVTSAQKNPTAFYLCASSTRSSDRGRRDEQFFGPGTRLTVL.

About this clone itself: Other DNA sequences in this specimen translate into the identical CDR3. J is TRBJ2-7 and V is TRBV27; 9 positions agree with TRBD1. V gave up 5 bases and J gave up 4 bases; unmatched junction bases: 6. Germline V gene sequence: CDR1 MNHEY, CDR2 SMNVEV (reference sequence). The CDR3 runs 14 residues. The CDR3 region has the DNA TGTGCCAGCAGTCCGCGGGACAGGGTGTACGAGCAGTACTTC. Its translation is CASSPRDRVYEQYF.

The CDR3 loop is CASSLPQGGTGELFF. CDR3 nucleotides: TGTGCCAGCAGTTTGCCCCAGGGGGGAACCGGGGAGCTGTTTTTT. The chain is built from TRBV28 and TRBJ2-2, with a tentative D call TRBD1 (7 bases). The CDR3 runs to 15 residues. The V gene lost 3 bases and the J gene lost 5 bases, with 13 bases spanning the gap. CDR1 is MDHEN and CDR2 is SYDVKM in the germline V gene.

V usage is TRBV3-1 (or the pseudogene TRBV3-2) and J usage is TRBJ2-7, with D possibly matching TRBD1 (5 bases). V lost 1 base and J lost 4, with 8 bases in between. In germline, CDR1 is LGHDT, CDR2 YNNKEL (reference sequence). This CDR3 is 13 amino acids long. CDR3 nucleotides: TGTGCCAGCAGCCAAGGGGCAGGGTACGAGCAGTACTTC. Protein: CASSQGAGYEQYF.

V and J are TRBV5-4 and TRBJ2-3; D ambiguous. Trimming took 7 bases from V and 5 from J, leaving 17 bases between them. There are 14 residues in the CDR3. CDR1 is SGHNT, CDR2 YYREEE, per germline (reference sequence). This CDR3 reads CASRSDLVVDTQYF. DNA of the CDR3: TGTGCCAGCCGGAGCGACCTAGTGGTAGATACGCAGTATTTT.

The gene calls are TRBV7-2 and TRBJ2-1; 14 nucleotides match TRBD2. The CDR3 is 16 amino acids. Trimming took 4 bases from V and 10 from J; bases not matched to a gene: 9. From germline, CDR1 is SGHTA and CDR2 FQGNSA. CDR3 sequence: CASSYPTSGRAKEQFF. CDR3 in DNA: TGTGCCAGCAGCTACCCGACTAGCGGGAGGGCAAAGGAGCAGTTCTTC.

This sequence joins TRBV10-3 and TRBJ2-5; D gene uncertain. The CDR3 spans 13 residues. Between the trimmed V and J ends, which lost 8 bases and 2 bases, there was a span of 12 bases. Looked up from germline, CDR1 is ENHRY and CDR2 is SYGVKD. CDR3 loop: CAIAWADQETQYF. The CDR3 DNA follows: TGTGCCATCGCTTGGGCAGATCAAGAGACCCAGTACTTC.

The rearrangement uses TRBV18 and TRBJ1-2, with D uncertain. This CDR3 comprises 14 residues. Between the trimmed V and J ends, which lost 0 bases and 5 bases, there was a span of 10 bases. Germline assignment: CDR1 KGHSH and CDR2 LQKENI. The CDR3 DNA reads TGTGCCAGCTCACCACCCGGTCGTAGTTATGGCTACACCTTC. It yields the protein CASSPPGRSYGYTF.